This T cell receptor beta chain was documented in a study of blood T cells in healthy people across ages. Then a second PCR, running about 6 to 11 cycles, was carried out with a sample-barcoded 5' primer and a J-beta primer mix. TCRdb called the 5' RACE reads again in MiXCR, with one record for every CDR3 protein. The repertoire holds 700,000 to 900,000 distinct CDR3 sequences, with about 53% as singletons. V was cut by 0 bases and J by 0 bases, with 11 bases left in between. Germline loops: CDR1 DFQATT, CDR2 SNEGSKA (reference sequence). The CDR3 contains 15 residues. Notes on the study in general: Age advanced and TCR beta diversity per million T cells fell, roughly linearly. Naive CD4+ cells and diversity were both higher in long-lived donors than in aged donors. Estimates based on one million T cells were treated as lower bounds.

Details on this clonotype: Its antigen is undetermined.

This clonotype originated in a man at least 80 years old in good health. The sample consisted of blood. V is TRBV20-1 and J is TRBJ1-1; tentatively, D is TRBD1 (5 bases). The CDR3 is CSARERGGLNTEAFF. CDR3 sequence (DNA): TGCAGTGCTAGAGAGCGCGGGGGATTGAACACTGAAGCTTTCTTT.